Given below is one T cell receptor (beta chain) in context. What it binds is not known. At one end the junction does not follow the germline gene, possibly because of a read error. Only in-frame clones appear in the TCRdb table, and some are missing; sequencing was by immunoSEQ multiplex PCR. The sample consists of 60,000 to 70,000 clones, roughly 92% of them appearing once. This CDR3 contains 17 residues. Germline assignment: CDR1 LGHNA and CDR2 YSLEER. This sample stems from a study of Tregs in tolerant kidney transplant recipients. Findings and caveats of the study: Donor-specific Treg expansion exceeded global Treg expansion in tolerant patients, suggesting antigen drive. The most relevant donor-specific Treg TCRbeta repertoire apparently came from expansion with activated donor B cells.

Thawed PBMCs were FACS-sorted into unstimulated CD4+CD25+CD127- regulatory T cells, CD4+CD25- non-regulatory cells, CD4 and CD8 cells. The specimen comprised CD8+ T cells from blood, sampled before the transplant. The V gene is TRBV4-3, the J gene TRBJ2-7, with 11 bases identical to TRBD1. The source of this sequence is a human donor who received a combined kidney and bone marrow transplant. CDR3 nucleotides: TGCGCCGGCAGCCAAGATCCCCCCCCCGGGACAGGGGGAGAGCAGTACTTC. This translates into CAGSQDPPPGTGGEQYF.